This T cell receptor (beta chain) was documented in a study of T cell responses to AZD1222 COVID-19 vaccine. Study-level information: Investigators merged groups given second doses at roughly 4 or roughly 12 weeks. Study-wide results and limits: Reportedly, close to half of spike-specific TCRs are directed against unmutated variant regions.

Comment on this clone: Antigen unknown.

Profiled with immunoSEQ multiplex PCR; TCRdb holds only in-frame clones, not every one. The sample has 130,000 or so clones, approximately 94% seen once. The CDR3 is 13 amino acids. Trimming cost V 4 bases and J 6 bases; bases outside gene matches: 5. The germline gives CDR1 SGHRS, CDR2 YFSETQ. This receptor was identified in an adult in good health. V gene TRBV5-1 combines with J gene TRBJ1-2, with 8 positions matching TRBD1. The sequencing used peripheral blood, collected on day 0 of AZD1222 vaccination. CDR3: CASSLTTGDGYTF. For the CDR3, the DNA is TGCGCCAGCAGCCTTACGACAGGGGATGGCTACACCTTC.